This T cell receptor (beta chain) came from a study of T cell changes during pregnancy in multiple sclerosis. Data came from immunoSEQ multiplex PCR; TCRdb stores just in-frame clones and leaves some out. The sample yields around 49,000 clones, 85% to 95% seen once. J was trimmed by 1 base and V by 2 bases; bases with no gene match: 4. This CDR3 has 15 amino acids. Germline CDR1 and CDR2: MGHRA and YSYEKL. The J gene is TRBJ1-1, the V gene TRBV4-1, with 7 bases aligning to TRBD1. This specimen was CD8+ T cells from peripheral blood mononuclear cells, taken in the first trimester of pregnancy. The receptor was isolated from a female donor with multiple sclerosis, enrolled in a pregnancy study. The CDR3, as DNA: TGCGCCAGCAGCCAACCCGGACAGGCGAACACTGAAGCTTTCTTT. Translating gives CASSQPGQANTEAFF.